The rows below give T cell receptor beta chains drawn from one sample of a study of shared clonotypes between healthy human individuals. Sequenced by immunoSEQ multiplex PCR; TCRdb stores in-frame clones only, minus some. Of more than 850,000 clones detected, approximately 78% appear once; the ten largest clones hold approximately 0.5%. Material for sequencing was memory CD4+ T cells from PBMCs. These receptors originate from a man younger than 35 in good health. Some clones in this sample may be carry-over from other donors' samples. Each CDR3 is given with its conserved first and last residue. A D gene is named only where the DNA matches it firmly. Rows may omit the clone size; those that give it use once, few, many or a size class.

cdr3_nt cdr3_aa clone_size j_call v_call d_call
TGTGCCAGCAGCTCGGCCAGGGGGACTGGAAAGACCCAGTACTTC CASSSARGTGKTQYF . TRBJ2-5 TRBV2 .
TGTGCCAGCGGGGGAGGGGCCGGTGAAAAACTGTTTTTT CASGGGAGEKLFF once TRBJ1-4 TRBV27 .
TGCGCCAGCAGCTTGAGTTGGGTGACCTACGAGCAGTACTTC CASSLSWVTYEQYF . TRBJ2-7 TRBV5-1 .
TGCAGCGTCCCCAAGCGGGAGGGATTACAAAGGACAGATACGCAGTATTTT CSVPKREGLQRTDTQYF . TRBJ2-3 TRBV29-1 TRBD2
TGTGCCCGTGCCGGGGGGCGCTATGGCTACACCTTC CARAGGRYGYTF few TRBJ1-2 TRBV27 .
TGTGCCAGCAGTTGGAAAACAGGGGGTACGGAAAAACTGTTTTTT CASSWKTGGTEKLFF . TRBJ1-4 TRBV6-5 TRBD1
TGCGCCAGCAGCTTGAGCGGCAGGTACAATCAGCCCCAGCATTTT CASSLSGRYNQPQHF few TRBJ1-5 TRBV5-1 .
TGTGCCAGCAGCTTAGGCGATAGCGGGAGCTACAATGAGCAGTTCTTC CASSLGDSGSYNEQFF . TRBJ2-1 TRBV11-2 TRBD2
TGTGCCAGCAGTTTAGGACAGCTCACCGGGGAGCTGTTTTTT CASSLGQLTGELFF . TRBJ2-2 TRBV27 .
TGTGCCAGCAGCCCGGCCCCCGATCAGCCCCAGCATTTT CASSPAPDQPQHF . TRBJ1-5 TRBV5-8 .
TGTGCCAGCAGTTTACAGGGGTGGACCTACAATGAGCAGTTCTTC CASSLQGWTYNEQFF . TRBJ2-1 TRBV6-5 TRBD1
TGTGCCTGGAGCCAAGCTGTGGCCGGGGAGCTGTTTTTT CAWSQAVAGELFF . TRBJ2-2 TRBV30 .
TGTGCCAGCAGTGGGAGACTAGCGGGAGCCTTCAATGAGCAGTTCTTC CASSGRLAGAFNEQFF . TRBJ2-1 TRBV6-1 TRBD2
TGTGCCAGCAGCCCTGGGAGGGGGCGCCGGGAGGGTTATGGCTACACCTTC CASSPGRGRREGYGYTF . TRBJ1-2 TRBV4-2 TRBD1
TGTGCCAGCAACCTCCGGGGCCCCCTTTACGAGCAGTACTTC CASNLRGPLYEQYF . TRBJ2-7 TRBV28 .
TGTGCCAGCAGTGACTCGGGTAGAGGGACAAATGAGCAGTTCTTC CASSDSGRGTNEQFF . TRBJ2-1 TRBV6-4 .
TGTGCCAGCAGTTACACCAGAGGGGGCGAGCAGTACTTC CASSYTRGGEQYF . TRBJ2-7 TRBV6-5 .
TGTGCCAGCAGTTTATATCAGTTCCGGGACGTCACTAACTATGGCTACACCTTC CASSLYQFRDVTNYGYTF . TRBJ1-2 TRBV28 .
TGTGCCAGCAGTTTACAAGGCAATGAGCAGTTCTTC CASSLQGNEQFF . TRBJ2-1 TRBV6-6 .
TGCGCCAGCAGCTTGTGGGGCGGGGACGGAACGGGACTTGAAGCTTTCTTT CASSLWGGDGTGLEAFF . TRBJ1-1 TRBV5-1 .
TGTGCCAGTACCATGACGGCTGGGGCCAACGTCCTGACTTTC CASTMTAGANVLTF . TRBJ2-6 TRBV19 .
TGTGCCAGCAGTCCCCGGGACAGCGTGTACCAAGAGACCCAGTACTTC CASSPRDSVYQETQYF . TRBJ2-5 TRBV2 TRBD1
TGTGCCAGCAGTTACCCCGGGGGGGGAACGCAGTATTTT CASSYPGGGTQYF . TRBJ2-3 TRBV6-5 TRBD2
TGTGCCAGCAGCTCCGGGACTAGCGGGAGAGTCGATGAGCAGTTCTTC CASSSGTSGRVDEQFF . TRBJ2-1 TRBV7-9 TRBD2
TGTGCCAGCAGTCCGACAGGGGTGAACGGTCAGCCCCAGCATTTT CASSPTGVNGQPQHF . TRBJ1-5 TRBV2 TRBD1
TGTGCCAGCACCCAAGGGACTCCTCCCTACGAGCAGTACTTC CASTQGTPPYEQYF . TRBJ2-7 TRBV5-8 .
TGTGCCAGCAGTGATGTTAGTAGCAATCAGCCCCAGCATTTT CASSDVSSNQPQHF few TRBJ1-5 TRBV2 .
TGTGCCAGTAGTATCGGTTTCCGGGGTCTGAGCGAGCAGTACTTC CASSIGFRGLSEQYF few TRBJ2-7 TRBV19 .
TGTGCCAGCAGCTCGTTGGGGGCCGGCACCGGGGAGCTGTTTTTT CASSSLGAGTGELFF . TRBJ2-2 TRBV28 .
TGCGCCAGCAGCTTGGCCGGGGCAGGGGATCTTTACGAGCAGTACTTC CASSLAGAGDLYEQYF . TRBJ2-7 TRBV5-1 .
TGTGCCAGCAGTTTAGATGGCTACACCTTC CASSLDGYTF . TRBJ1-2 TRBV28 .
TGTGCCAGCAGCTTGTTTGGGGGTGCGGGGAATGAAAAACTGTTTTTT CASSLFGGAGNEKLFF . TRBJ1-4 TRBV7-6 .
TGCAGTGCTAGAGTGGGGAATACGCAGTATTTT CSARVGNTQYF . TRBJ2-3 TRBV20-1 .
TGTGCCAGCAGCCTCCAGCCGAACACTGAAGCTTTCTTT CASSLQPNTEAFF . TRBJ1-1 TRBV7-3 .
TGTGCCAGCAGTTTACTGGGGGGCAATCAGCCCCAGCATTTT CASSLLGGNQPQHF few TRBJ1-5 TRBV27 .
TGCGCCAGCAGCGCACAGGGGGGAAACACCATATATTTT CASSAQGGNTIYF once TRBJ1-3 TRBV5-1 TRBD1
TGTGCCAGCAGCCAAGTGTCTGGGGGCGACCAGCCCCAGCATTTT CASSQVSGGDQPQHF . TRBJ1-5 TRBV4-2 .
TGCGCCAGCAGCCAAGTGTGGGACAGCGTCCTCAACTTC CASSQVWDSVLNF . TRBJ2-5 TRBV4-1 TRBD1
TGTGCCAGCAGCCAGGATTATAGCGGGAGTGGAACAGATACGCAGTATTTT CASSQDYSGSGTDTQYF . TRBJ2-3 TRBV4-2 TRBD2
TGTGCCACCCTGACAGGGTTTACTGAAGCTTTCTTT CATLTGFTEAFF . TRBJ1-1 TRBV28 TRBD1
TGTGCCTGGAGGGGTCGGGCCTCAAACACAGATACGCAGTATTTT CAWRGRASNTDTQYF . TRBJ2-3 TRBV30 .
TGTGCCAGCAGCGCTATAGAAGGACAGGGCTTCGGCTACACCTTC CASSAIEGQGFGYTF . TRBJ1-2 TRBV9 TRBD1
TGCGCCAGCAGCTGGACAGTAAACACCGGGGAGCTGTTTTTT CASSWTVNTGELFF . TRBJ2-2 TRBV5-1 .
TGCAGTGCTAGAGGTGGGGGGGAAGCTTTCTTT CSARGGGEAFF few TRBJ1-1 TRBV20-1 .
TGTGCCAGCAGCTTATTTCAGTCCTACGAGCAGTACTTC CASSLFQSYEQYF . TRBJ2-7 TRBV7-3 .
TGTGCCATCAGTGAGGAAGGGGAAGGTGGCTACACCTTC CAISEEGEGGYTF few TRBJ1-2 TRBV10-3 .
TGTGCCAGCAGCTTAGGAATAGCGGGAGATAATGAGCAGTTCTTC CASSLGIAGDNEQFF . TRBJ2-1 TRBV11-3 TRBD2
TGTGCCAGCAGCTTGAGAACGCCAGACAGTAAAGAGACCCAGTACTTC CASSLRTPDSKETQYF . TRBJ2-5 TRBV5-4 .
TGTGCCAGCTCACAGAACAGGGGGCGATTTGGAAACACCATATATTTT CASSQNRGRFGNTIYF few TRBJ1-3 TRBV18 TRBD1
TGTGCCAGCAGCTCCCAGGCAACTAATGAAAAACTGTTTTTT CASSSQATNEKLFF . TRBJ1-4 TRBV6-6 .
TGTGCCAGCAGTCTCCAGGGGACAGCCACTGAAGCTTTCTTT CASSLQGTATEAFF . TRBJ1-1 TRBV27 TRBD1
TGTGCCAGCAGCCAAACGCGGGACAGGGGGCGGACCGGGGAGCTGTTTTTT CASSQTRDRGRTGELFF . TRBJ2-2 TRBV4-2 TRBD1
TGTGCCAGCAGCCTTTTGGTACGAGGGGGGACTGAAGCTTTCTTT CASSLLVRGGTEAFF . TRBJ1-1 TRBV4-2 .
TGTGCCAGCAGCTTATTCGGGGCCATATCAACCTACGAGCAGTACTTC CASSLFGAISTYEQYF once TRBJ2-7 TRBV7-8 .
TGTGCCAGCAGCTCGGGGACACCGGGCGGGGAGCTGTTTTTT CASSSGTPGGELFF . TRBJ2-2 TRBV7-9 .
TGTGCCAGCTCACCCTGGAACTATGGCTACACCTTC CASSPWNYGYTF once TRBJ1-2 TRBV18 .
TGTGCCAGCAGCTCCCCCGGGAGGGGAGGCACTGAAGCTTTCTTT CASSSPGRGGTEAFF many TRBJ1-1 TRBV7-9 .